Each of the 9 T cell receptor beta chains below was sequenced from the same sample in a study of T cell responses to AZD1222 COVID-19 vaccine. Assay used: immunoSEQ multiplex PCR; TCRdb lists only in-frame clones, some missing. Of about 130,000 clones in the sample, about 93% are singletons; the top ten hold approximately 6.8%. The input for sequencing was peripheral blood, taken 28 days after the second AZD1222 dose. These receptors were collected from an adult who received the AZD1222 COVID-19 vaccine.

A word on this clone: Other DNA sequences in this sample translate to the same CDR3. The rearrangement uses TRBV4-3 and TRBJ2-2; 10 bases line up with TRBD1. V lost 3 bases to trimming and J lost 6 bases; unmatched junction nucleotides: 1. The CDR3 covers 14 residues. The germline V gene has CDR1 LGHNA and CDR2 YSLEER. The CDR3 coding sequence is TGCGCCAGCAGCCACGGGACAGGGGCCGGGGAGCTGTTTTTT. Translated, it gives CASSHGTGAGELFF.

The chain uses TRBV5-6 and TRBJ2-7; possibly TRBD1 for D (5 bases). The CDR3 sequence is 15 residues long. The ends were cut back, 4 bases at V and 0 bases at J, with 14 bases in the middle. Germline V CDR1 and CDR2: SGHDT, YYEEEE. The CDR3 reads CASSLGQRPSYEQYF. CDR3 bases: TGTGCCAGCAGCCTCGGACAACGGCCCTCCTACGAGCAGTACTTC.

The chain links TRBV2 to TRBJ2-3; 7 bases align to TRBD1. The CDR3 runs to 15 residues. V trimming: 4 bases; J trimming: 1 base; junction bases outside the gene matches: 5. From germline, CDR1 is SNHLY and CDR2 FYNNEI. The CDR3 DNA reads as TGTGCCAGCAGTGTATTTGGACAGGGCACAGATACGCAGTATTTT. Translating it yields CASSVFGQGTDTQYF.

CDR3 sequence: CASSLSGIEKLFF. The CDR3 bases are TGTGCCAGCAGCCTCTCGGGGATTGAAAAACTGTTTTTT. The chain links TRBV11-2 to TRBJ1-4; D is unresolved. Trimming took 5 bases from V and 7 from J, leaving 11 bases between them. Germline CDR1 reads SGHAT; CDR2 reads FQNNGV. CDR3 length: 13 amino acids. Using reference TRBV11-2 and TRBJ1-4 for the parts outside the CDR3, the full variable domain is EAGVAQSPRYKIIEKRQSVAFWCNPISGHATLYWYQQILGQGPKLLIQFQNNGVVDDSQLPKDRFSAERLKGVDSTLKIQPAKLEDSAVYLCASSLSGIEKLFFGSGTQLSVL.

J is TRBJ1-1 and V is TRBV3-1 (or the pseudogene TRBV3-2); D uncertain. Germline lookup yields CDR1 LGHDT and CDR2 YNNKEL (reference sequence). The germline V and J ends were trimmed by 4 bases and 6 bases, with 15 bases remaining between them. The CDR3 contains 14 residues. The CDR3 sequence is CASSLGREGAEAFF. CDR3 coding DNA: TGTGCCAGCAGCCTCGGTAGGGAGGGAGCTGAAGCTTTCTTT.

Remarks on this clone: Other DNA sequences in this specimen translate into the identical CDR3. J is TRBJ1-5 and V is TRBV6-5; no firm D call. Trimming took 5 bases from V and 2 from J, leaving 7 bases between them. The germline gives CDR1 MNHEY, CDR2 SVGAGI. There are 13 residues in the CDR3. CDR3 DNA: TGTGCCAGCAGTAGCGGGGGCAATCAGCCCCAGCATTTT. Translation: CASSSGGNQPQHF.

CDR3: CASSYSTGPNYEQYF. Written as DNA, the CDR3 is TGTGCCAGCAGTTACTCCACGGGGCCAAACTACGAGCAGTACTTC. V is TRBV6-5 and J is TRBJ2-7, with D perhaps being TRBD1 or TRBD2 (5 bases each). This CDR3 has 15 amino acids. Germline CDR1 MNHEY, CDR2 SVGAGI. The germline V and J ends were trimmed by 0 bases and 3 bases, with 12 bases remaining between them.

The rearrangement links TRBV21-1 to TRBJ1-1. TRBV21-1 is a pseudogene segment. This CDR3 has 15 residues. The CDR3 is CASSIERGGETEAFF. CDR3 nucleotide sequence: TGTGCCAGCAGCATCGAACGTGGGGGGGAGACTGAAGCTTTCTTT.

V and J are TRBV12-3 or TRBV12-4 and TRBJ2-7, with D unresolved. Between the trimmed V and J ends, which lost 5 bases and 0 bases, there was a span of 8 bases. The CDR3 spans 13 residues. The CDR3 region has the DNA TGTGCCAGCAGTCCCTTAAACTCCTACGAGCAGTACTTC. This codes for CASSPLNSYEQYF.